This is a list of T cell receptor beta chains from one sample in a study of T cell repertoires in cytomegalovirus infection. Each CDR3 protein gets one entry after TCRdb re-called the reads with MiXCR. The data contain about 770,000 distinct CDR3 sequences, about 29% of them singletons. Their antigen targets remain unknown. This sample comprised cultured CD8+ T cells from PBMCs, obtained from culture after CMV antigen stimulation. These receptors all come from a human donor in good health (CMV status not recorded). Some clones in this sample may be carry-over from other donors' samples. Each CDR3 is given with its conserved first and last residue. The D gene is left open where the match is weak. Part of the rows lack a size; the others show once, few, many or a class for expanded clones.

clone size: NA
J gene: TRBJ2-7
D gene: NA
V gene: TRBV4-1
CDR3 protein: CASSQGSGGGYEQYF
CDR3 DNA: TGCGCCAGCAGCCAGGGTAGTGGTGGCGGTTACGAGCAGTACTTC

clone size: NA
J gene: TRBJ2-2
D gene: TRBD2
V gene: TRBV4-3
CDR3 protein: CATSRLAGDTGELFF
CDR3 DNA: TGCGCCACCTCCAGACTAGCGGGGGACACCGGGGAGCTGTTTTTT

clone size: NA
J gene: TRBJ1-4
D gene: NA
V gene: TRBV6-5
CDR3 protein: CASRSGLILFF
CDR3 DNA: TGTGCCAGCAGAAGTGGATTGATTCTGTTTTTT

clone size: NA
J gene: TRBJ2-2
D gene: NA
V gene: TRBV7-8
CDR3 protein: CATSLRRAIGNTGELFF
CDR3 DNA: TGTGCCACCTCCCTCAGACGGGCGATCGGGAACACCGGGGAGCTGTTTTTT

clone size: few
J gene: TRBJ2-5
D gene: TRBD1
V gene: TRBV6-2/TRBV6-3
CDR3 protein: CASSYSIGQGRYQETQYF
CDR3 DNA: TGTGCCAGCAGTTACTCGATCGGACAGGGAAGGTACCAAGAGACCCAGTACTTC

clone size: few
J gene: TRBJ2-3
D gene: NA
V gene: TRBV6-6
CDR3 protein: CASSYNPQAPGQDTQYF
CDR3 DNA: TGTGCCAGCAGTTACAATCCCCAGGCCCCCGGACAGGATACGCAGTATTTT

clone size: NA
J gene: TRBJ1-5
D gene: NA
V gene: TRBV4-1
CDR3 protein: CASSQDGEGYNQPQHF
CDR3 DNA: TGCGCCAGCAGCCAAGATGGGGAAGGGTACAATCAGCCCCAGCATTTT

clone size: NA
J gene: TRBJ2-1
D gene: NA
V gene: TRBV27
CDR3 protein: CASRLTSYNEQFF
CDR3 DNA: TGTGCCAGCAGATTAACTAGCTACAATGAGCAGTTCTTC

clone size: NA
J gene: TRBJ1-2
D gene: NA
V gene: TRBV7-9
CDR3 protein: CASSLTQLAYTF
CDR3 DNA: TGTGCCAGCAGCTTAACTCAGTTGGCCTACACCTTC

clone size: few
J gene: TRBJ1-3
D gene: NA
V gene: TRBV29-1
CDR3 protein: CSVGAGSGNTIYF
CDR3 DNA: TGCAGCGTTGGGGCCGGTTCTGGAAACACCATATATTTT

clone size: NA
J gene: TRBJ1-3
D gene: NA
V gene: TRBV10-1
CDR3 protein: CASSAADGQFLGNTIYF
CDR3 DNA: TGCGCCAGCAGCGCCGCCGATGGACAGTTCCTTGGAAACACCATATATTTT

clone size: NA
J gene: TRBJ1-6
D gene: NA
V gene: TRBV10-3
CDR3 protein: CAIAHSDSGDSPLHF
CDR3 DNA: TGTGCCATCGCACACTCTGATTCCGGGGATTCACCCCTCCACTTT

clone size: NA
J gene: TRBJ1-1
D gene: NA
V gene: TRBV9
CDR3 protein: CASSVGRWGNTEAFF
CDR3 DNA: TGTGCCAGCAGCGTGGGACGGTGGGGGAACACTGAAGCTTTCTTT

clone size: few
J gene: TRBJ1-2
D gene: TRBD1
V gene: TRBV9
CDR3 protein: CASSDSRTGGLWYGYTF
CDR3 DNA: TGTGCCAGCAGCGACTCTAGGACAGGGGGCTTGTGGTATGGCTACACCTTC

clone size: few
J gene: TRBJ2-3
D gene: TRBD1
V gene: TRBV7-6
CDR3 protein: CASSTRQGSNTDTQYF
CDR3 DNA: TGTGCCAGCAGCACACGACAGGGGAGTAACACAGATACGCAGTATTTT

clone size: many
J gene: TRBJ2-1
D gene: TRBD2
V gene: TRBV7-6
CDR3 protein: CASSLARGLAGEEQFF
CDR3 DNA: TGTGCCAGCAGCTTAGCGAGGGGACTAGCGGGGGAGGAGCAGTTCTTC

clone size: NA
J gene: TRBJ2-3
D gene: TRBD2
V gene: TRBV27
CDR3 protein: CAGSWGGRSTDTQYF
CDR3 DNA: TGTGCCGGCAGCTGGGGGGGGAGAAGCACAGATACGCAGTATTTT